The rows below give T cell receptor beta chains drawn from one sample of a study of blood T cell repertoires in COVID-19. The table came from immunoSEQ multiplex PCR; TCRdb's copy has only in-frame clones and leaves some out. The profile covers approximately 190,000 clones, with about 82% appearing a single time and more than 4.5% taken by the ten largest. Sequenced: peripheral blood. Source of these receptors: a woman between 25 and 40 years old with acute or convalescent COVID-19. Each CDR3 is given with its conserved first and last residue. A D gene is named only where the DNA matches it firmly. Expanded clones get a size class; other rows say once, few or many, or leave the size out.

j_call clone_size v_call d_call cdr3_aa cdr3_nt
TRBJ1-6 once TRBV7-2 - CASSLEGRNSPLHF TGTGCCAGCAGCTTAGAAGGGAGGAATTCACCCCTCCACTTT
TRBJ1-2 - TRBV4-3 - CASSQGGPNYGYTF TGCGCCAGCAGCCAGGGGGGGCCTAACTATGGCTACACCTTC
TRBJ1-1 - TRBV24-1 TRBD1 CATSGLTGTDTEAFF TGTGCCACCAGTGGTCTAACCGGGACAGACACTGAAGCTTTCTTT
TRBJ1-1 - TRBV2 - CASSEEGGSTEAFF TGTGCCAGCAGTGAAGAGGGAGGAAGCACTGAAGCTTTCTTT
TRBJ2-5 - TRBV27 - CASSLGLQETQYF TGTGCCAGCAGTTTAGGGCTTCAAGAGACCCAGTACTTC
TRBJ2-1 - TRBV10-3 TRBD2 CAISESGTIYNEQFF TGTGCCATCAGTGAGTCAGGGACTATATACAATGAGCAGTTCTTC
TRBJ1-1 - TRBV5-6 - CASSMVTLRGAFF TGTGCCAGCAGCATGGTCACCCTACGAGGAGCTTTCTTT
TRBJ2-7 - TRBV28 TRBD1 CASSRTGGGYEQYF TGTGCCAGCAGCCGAACAGGGGGCGGTTACGAGCAGTACTTC
TRBJ2-7 - TRBV28 - CASSLPDRSYEQYF TGTGCCAGCAGTTTACCTGATAGATCGTACGAGCAGTACTTC
TRBJ2-4 - TRBV28 - CASRPVAKNIQYF TGTGCCAGCAGGCCGGTAGCCAAAAACATTCAGTACTTC
TRBJ2-5 - TRBV30 - CAWSVSVWETQYF TGTGCCTGGAGTGTGAGCGTCTGGGAGACCCAGTACTTC
TRBJ1-1 - TRBV15 - CATSRRGATEAFF TGTGCCACCAGCAGGCGGGGGGCAACTGAAGCTTTCTTT
TRBJ1-3 once TRBV19 TRBD1 CASSIGLSGGRNTIYF TGTGCCAGTAGTATAGGTTTGTCAGGGGGCCGAAACACCATATATTTT
TRBJ2-4 - TRBV5-4 - CASSSGSQPSSQYF TGTGCCAGCAGCTCGGGGTCTCAGCCCTCGTCCCAGTACTTC
TRBJ2-1 - TRBV5-8 TRBD2 CASSPHFGRGNEQFF TGTGCCAGCAGCCCCCATTTCGGGAGGGGCAATGAGCAGTTCTTC
TRBJ2-7 - TRBV5-4 TRBD2 CASSLSRGVHEQYF TGTGCCAGCAGCTTGTCCCGGGGGGTCCACGAGCAGTACTTC
TRBJ2-7 - TRBV2 TRBD1 CAVADRGHHEQYF TGTGCCGTTGCCGACAGGGGGCATCACGAGCAGTACTTC
TRBJ1-5 once TRBV25-1 TRBD1 CASSESGGAGNQPQHF TGTGCCAGCAGTGAGTCAGGGGGCGCCGGCAATCAGCCCCAGCATTTT
TRBJ1-5 - TRBV6-5 TRBD1 CASREDRGYNQPQHF TGTGCCAGCAGAGAGGACAGGGGATACAATCAGCCCCAGCATTTT
TRBJ2-3 - TRBV9 TRBD2 CASSAPREVDTQYF TGTGCCAGCAGCGCTCCTCGGGAGGTAGATACGCAGTATTTT
TRBJ2-1 - TRBV5-6 TRBD2 CASSLRLGLAGANEQFF TGTGCCAGCAGCTTGAGGTTAGGACTAGCGGGTGCCAATGAGCAGTTCTTC
TRBJ2-7 - TRBV29-1 - CSVVPYGGSEQYF TGCAGCGTTGTCCCTTATGGAGGGTCCGAGCAGTACTTC
TRBJ1-1 - TRBV25-1 - CASTRGGNTEAFF TGTGCCAGCACCCGAGGCGGGAACACTGAAGCTTTCTTT
TRBJ2-3 many TRBV4-2 - CASSQEGPGGLTDTQYF TGTGCCAGCAGCCAAGAGGGGCCCGGGGGACTCACAGATACGCAGTATTTT
TRBJ1-2 - TRBV19 - CASSWGLQNGGYTF TGTGCCAGTAGTTGGGGACTACAGAATGGTGGCTACACCTTC
TRBJ2-7 once TRBV6-5 TRBD1 CASSKTGQGFDEQYF TGTGCCAGCAGTAAGACGGGACAGGGTTTCGACGAGCAGTACTTC
TRBJ2-5 - TRBV6-6 TRBD1 CASSSFRDRAPETQYF TGTGCCAGCAGTTCGTTCCGGGACAGGGCGCCAGAGACCCAGTACTTC
TRBJ2-4 - TRBV5-4 - CASSFGNIQYF TGTGCCAGCAGCTTCGGGAACATTCAGTACTTC
TRBJ1-2 - TRBV12-3/TRBV12-4 - CASSLQGRYGYTF TGTGCCAGCAGTTTGCAGGGCAGATATGGCTACACCTTC
TRBJ1-4 - TRBV10-3 - CAISESVPTGSNEKLFF TGTGCCATCAGTGAGTCGGTACCCACAGGCTCTAATGAAAAACTGTTTTTT
TRBJ2-1 once TRBV7-9 - CASSQTSLGYNEQFF TGTGCCAGCAGCCAGACTAGTTTGGGCTACAATGAGCAGTTCTTC
TRBJ1-3 - TRBV20-1 - CSARRGDTIYF TGCAGTGCTAGAAGAGGAGACACCATATATTTT
TRBJ2-1 - TRBV5-1 - CASSAEGNEQFF TGCGCCAGCAGCGCGGAGGGGAATGAGCAGTTCTTC
TRBJ2-5 - TRBV9 TRBD1 CASSVAIGTEQETQYF TGTGCCAGCAGCGTAGCTATCGGGACAGAACAAGAGACCCAGTACTTC
TRBJ2-4 - TRBV2 - CASSEWHLKNIQYF TGTGCCAGCAGTGAATGGCACCTCAAAAACATTCAGTACTTC
TRBJ2-7 - TRBV5-1 TRBD2 CVSSGTSGRERVEQYF TGCGTCTCCTCCGGGACTAGCGGCAGGGAGAGGGTCGAGCAGTACTTC
TRBJ1-5 - TRBV5-1 - CASSLKFGLNGNQPQHF TGCGCCAGCAGCTTGAAGTTTGGGCTTAATGGCAATCAGCCCCAGCATTTT
TRBJ1-1 - TRBV7-9 TRBD1 CASSLTGNAEAFF TGTGCCAGCAGCTTGACAGGGAACGCTGAAGCTTTCTTT
TRBJ2-7 - TRBV19 - CASSEGSYEQYF TGTGCCTCTTCGGAGGGCTCCTACGAGCAGTACTTC
TRBJ2-7 - TRBV2 - CAIPAVGGEQYF TGTGCCATCCCGGCGGTAGGGGGCGAGCAGTACTTC
TRBJ1-2 - TRBV4-3 TRBD1 CASSHPTTGESLGYGYTF TGCGCCAGCAGCCACCCCACGACAGGGGAGAGCTTAGGCTATGGCTACACCTTC
TRBJ1-1 - TRBV6-2/TRBV6-3 TRBD1 CASSVGDRGRAEAFF TGTGCCAGCAGCGTAGGGGACAGGGGCCGGGCTGAAGCTTTCTTT
TRBJ2-2 - TRBV5-1 - CASSLEGRTGELFF TGCGCCAGCAGCTTGGAGGGGCGCACCGGGGAGCTGTTTTTT
TRBJ1-1 - TRBV9 TRBD1 CASSVSGQENTEAFF TGTGCCAGCAGCGTGTCGGGACAGGAAAACACTGAAGCTTTCTTT
TRBJ2-7 - TRBV3-1/TRBV3-2 TRBD2 CASSRGTSGDYEQYF TGTGCCAGCAGCCGCGGGACTAGCGGAGACTACGAGCAGTACTTC
TRBJ2-5 - TRBV11-2 - CASSPRERETQYF TGTGCCAGCAGCCCGAGGGAGCGGGAGACCCAGTACTTC
TRBJ2-2 - TRBV2 - CASSVIGLDKELFF TGTGCCAGCAGTGTAATAGGACTGGATAAGGAGCTGTTTTTT
TRBJ1-1 - TRBV10-3 - CAISESRVRTEAFF TGTGCCATCAGTGAGTCGAGGGTGAGGACTGAAGCTTTCTTT
TRBJ1-1 few TRBV19 - CASSMRLGDEAFF TGTGCCAGTAGTATGAGGCTCGGGGATGAAGCTTTCTTT
TRBJ1-2 - TRBV7-8 - CASSSQVQTNYGYTF TGTGCCAGCAGCTCCCAGGTGCAGACTAACTATGGCTACACCTTC
TRBJ2-5 - TRBV2 TRBD1 CASSGSVSRGWETQYF TGTGCCAGCAGTGGGTCTGTCAGCAGGGGGTGGGAGACCCAGTACTTC
TRBJ2-2 - TRBV11-3 - CASSVGGFTGELFF TGTGCCAGCAGCGTTGGGGGCTTCACCGGGGAGCTGTTTTTT
TRBJ1-6 - TRBV6-6 TRBD1 CASSQTGGHSPLHF TGTGCCAGCAGCCAGACAGGGGGCCATTCACCCCTCCACTTT